The 16 T cell receptor beta chains below all came from one sample that was sequenced in a study of identical twins. A single record per CDR3 protein comes from TCRdb applying MiXCR to the 5' RACE reads. The data hold around 530,000 distinct CDR3 sequences, with over 12% observed a single time. These data also formed part of another study, on yellow fever vaccine responses in identical twins.

The sample comprised CD4+ T cells sorted from blood. These receptors came from a woman younger than 30 in good health.

The sample holds many counts of this clonotype. This sequence joins TRBV29-1 and TRBJ2-7, with D perhaps TRBD2 (6 bases). The CDR3 covers 13 residues. V was trimmed by 4 bases and J by 2 bases, leaving 12 bases between them. Germline V CDR1 and CDR2: SQVTM, ANQGSEA. CDR3 sequence reads: CSVGAGLAYEQYF. The CDR3 region has the DNA TGCAGCGTTGGCGCGGGACTTGCCTACGAGCAGTACTTC.

This clonotype showed up just a few times. The chain uses TRBV29-1 and TRBJ2-1, with D tentatively TRBD2 (5 bases). CDR1 and CDR2 (germline): SQVTM, ANQGSEA. The CDR3 consists of 13 residues. V was shortened by 3 bases and J by 6 bases, with 12 bases between the two germline ends. The CDR3 here is CSVDPLVSNEQFF. The CDR3 DNA follows: TGCAGCGTTGACCCACTAGTTTCCAATGAGCAGTTCTTC.

CDR3 sequence (DNA): TGTGCCAGCAGTTTCGCAGTGCAGCAGTACTTC. This sequence encodes CASSFAVQQYF. The chain employs TRBV12-3 or TRBV12-4 and TRBJ2-7, with unresolved D. The CDR3 runs 11 residues. Deletions cut 3 bases from V and 8 bases from J, with 8 bases between.

At least ten counts were recorded for this clonotype. The chain is built from TRBV7-8 and TRBJ2-1; a possible D gene is TRBD1 (7 bases). Germline V gene lookup returns CDR1 SGHVS and CDR2 FQNEAQ. The CDR3 extends over 15 amino acids. Trimming stripped 10 bases from V and 5 bases from J, with 21 bases between. The CDR3 reads CATTGGQIRHNEQFF. As DNA, the CDR3 is TGTGCCACAACCGGGGGACAGATCAGGCACAATGAGCAGTTCTTC.

This clonotype showed up just once. V usage is TRBV12-5 and J usage is TRBJ2-2; 7 nucleotides match TRBD2. The CDR3 contains 16 residues. V was pared by 0 bases and J by 7 bases, with 8 bases of the junction left unmatched. Germline CDR1 and CDR2: LGHNT and FRNRAP. The CDR3 sequence is CASGLVVAGVGGELFF. In DNA, the CDR3 is TGTGCTAGTGGTTTGGTGGTGGCGGGGGTCGGCGGGGAGCTGTTTTTT.

This clonotype was seen only a few times. In nucleotides, the CDR3 is TGTGCCAGCAGTTTAAGGGGGGCTCGTAGCTATGGCTACACCTTC. Protein: CASSLRGARSYGYTF. The rearrangement joins TRBV12-3 or TRBV12-4 to TRBJ1-2; TRBD1 is a possible D gene (6 bases). The length of the CDR3 is 15 residues. Trimming took off 2 bases at V and 4 bases at J, with 14 bases between the two ends.

The chain is built from TRBV7-6 and TRBJ2-4; TRBD1 matches at 9 bases. Trimming cost V 4 bases and J 7 bases; bases outside gene matches: 14. The CDR3 length is 17 residues. The V gene's germline CDR1 is SGHVS and CDR2 FNYEAQ. The CDR3: CASSSSSGQGRGNIQYF. The CDR3 region has the DNA TGTGCCAGCAGCTCGAGCAGCGGACAGGGGCGAGGGAACATTCAGTACTTC.

This chain joins TRBV18 and TRBJ2-7, with a tentative D call TRBD2 (5 bases). CDR1 is KGHSH and CDR2 is LQKENI in the germline V gene. V shed 0 bases and J shed 1 base, with 10 bases lying between them. The CDR3 has 15 residues. In DNA, the CDR3 is TGTGCCAGCTCACCACCAGGACTCCGGTCCTACGAGCAGTACTTC. Its protein product is CASSPPGLRSYEQYF.

The J gene is TRBJ2-1, the V gene TRBV29-1, with 9 positions matching TRBD1. Germline V gene data show CDR1 as SQVTM and CDR2 as ANQGSEA. V shed 6 bases and J 6 bases; nucleotides not matched to a gene: 9. CDR3 length equals 14 residues. Here the CDR3 reads CSVGTGFRLNEQFF. CDR3 DNA: TGCAGCGTGGGGACAGGGTTTCGGCTCAATGAGCAGTTCTTC.

This chain uses TRBV5-1 with TRBJ2-7; 7 nucleotides line up with TRBD1. Germline CDR1 reads SGHRS; CDR2 reads YFSETQ. The length of the CDR3 is 16 residues. V was pared by 0 bases and J by 3 bases, with 9 bases of the junction left unmatched. The CDR3 region is CASSLGGQTNGYEQYF. The DNA for the CDR3 is TGCGCCAGCAGCTTGGGGGGACAGACCAACGGCTACGAGCAGTACTTC.

This clonotype has a handful of counts. V is TRBV5-1 and J is TRBJ2-2; 8 bases agree with TRBD1. Germline V gives CDR1 SGHRS, CDR2 YFSETQ. This CDR3 has 16 amino acids. The junction had 10 bases not matched to a gene; V was cut back by 4 bases and J by 5 bases. The CDR3 sequence: CASSPGQGMGTGELFF. CDR3 coding DNA: TGCGCCAGCAGCCCCGGACAGGGTATGGGAACCGGGGAGCTGTTTTTT.

The gene calls are TRBV6-5 and TRBJ2-5, with D possibly being TRBD2 (6 bases). The CDR3 is 12 amino acids. V was shortened by 4 bases and J by 10 bases, with 13 bases between the two germline ends. CDR1 MNHEY and CDR2 SVGAGI come from the germline V gene. The CDR3 here is CASSSPGGSQYF. CDR3 DNA sequence: TGTGCCAGCAGTTCCCCTGGGGGGAGCCAGTACTTC.

About this clonotype: Compared with germline, one end of the junction differs, possibly owing to a read error. This rearrangement joins TRBV3-1 to TRBJ2-7; 11 nucleotides align to TRBD2. The CDR3 has 16 amino acids. Germline V gene data show CDR1 as LGHDT and CDR2 as YNNKEL (reference sequence). The CDR3 DNA reads TGTGCCTGCAGCCGCGAAAAACTAGCGGGAGCCTACGAGCAGTACTTC. This sequence encodes CACSREKLAGAYEQYF.

The genes are TRBV12-3 or TRBV12-4 and TRBJ2-5; maybe TRBD2 (5 bases). CDR3 length: 15 residues. V lost 3 bases, J lost 0 bases, and 11 bases lay in between. CDR3 sequence (DNA): TGTGCCAGCAGTTTCCGGGGAACCTACCAAGAGACCCAGTACTTC. As protein: CASSFRGTYQETQYF.

The V call is TRBV24-1, the J call TRBJ2-5, with TRBD1 matching 7 bases. Losses at the gene ends were 4 bases for V and 2 bases for J; bases not matched to a gene: 6. In germline, CDR1 is KGHDR, CDR2 SFDVKD. The CDR3 contains 15 residues. The CDR3 DNA is TGTGCCACCAGTGAAAGGGGACAGACTCAAGAGACCCAGTACTTC. Translation: CATSERGQTQETQYF.

This clonotype was seen ten or more times. The chain is built from TRBV5-1 and TRBJ2-2; D not certain. Trimming removed 4 bases at V and 6 bases at J, with 10 bases between. The CDR3 spans 13 residues. Germline loops: CDR1 SGHRS, CDR2 YFSETQ. The CDR3 coding sequence is TGCGCCAGCAGCGTAAGCCTGCCCGGGGAGCTGTTTTTT. This encodes CASSVSLPGELFF.